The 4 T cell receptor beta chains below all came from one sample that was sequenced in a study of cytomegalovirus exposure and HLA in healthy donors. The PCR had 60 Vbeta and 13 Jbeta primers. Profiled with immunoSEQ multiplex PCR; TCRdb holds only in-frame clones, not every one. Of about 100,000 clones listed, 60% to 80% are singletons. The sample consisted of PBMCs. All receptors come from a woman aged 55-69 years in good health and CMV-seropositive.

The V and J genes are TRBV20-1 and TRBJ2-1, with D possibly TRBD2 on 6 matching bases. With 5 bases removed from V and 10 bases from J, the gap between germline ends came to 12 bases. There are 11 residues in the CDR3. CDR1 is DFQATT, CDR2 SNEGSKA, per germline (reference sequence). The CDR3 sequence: CSALAGIEQFF. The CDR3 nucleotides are TGCAGTGCTTTGGCGGGGATCGAGCAGTTCTTC.

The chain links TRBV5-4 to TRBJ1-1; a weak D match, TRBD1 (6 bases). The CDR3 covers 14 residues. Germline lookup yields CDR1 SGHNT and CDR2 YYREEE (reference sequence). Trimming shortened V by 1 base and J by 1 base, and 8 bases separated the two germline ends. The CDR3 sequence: CASSLPGANTEAFF. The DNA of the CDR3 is TGTGCCAGCAGCTTGCCAGGGGCGAACACTGAAGCTTTCTTT.

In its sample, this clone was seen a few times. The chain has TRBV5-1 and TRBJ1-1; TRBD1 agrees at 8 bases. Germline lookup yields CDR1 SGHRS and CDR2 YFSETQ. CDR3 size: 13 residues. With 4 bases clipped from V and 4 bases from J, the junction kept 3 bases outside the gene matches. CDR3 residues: CASSIQGVTEAFF. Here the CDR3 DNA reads TGCGCCAGCAGCATACAGGGGGTCACTGAAGCTTTCTTT.

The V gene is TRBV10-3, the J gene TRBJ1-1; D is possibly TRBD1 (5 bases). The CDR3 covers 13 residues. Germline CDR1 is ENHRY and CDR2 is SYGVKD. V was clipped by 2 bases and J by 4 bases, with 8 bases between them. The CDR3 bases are TGTGCCATCAGTGAGATGGGGGGCACTGAAGCTTTCTTT. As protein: CAISEMGGTEAFF.